The clone carrying this T cell receptor (beta chain) was detected once. Antigen specificity is unknown. This specimen comes from a study of T cell responses to AZD1222 COVID-19 vaccine. Regarding the study as a whole: At baseline, seropositivity was found in only six AZD1222 recipients. It was only after the peak T cell response that any repertoires were sampled.

This table comes from immunoSEQ multiplex PCR, and its TCRdb copy is limited to in-frame clones, with some not included. This table holds around 150,000 clones, approximately 92% found once. Germline V lookup: CDR1 SGHRS, CDR2 YFSETQ. With 5 bases removed from V and 10 bases from J, the gap between germline ends came to 9 bases. The CDR3 sequence is 11 residues long. V usage is TRBV5-1 and J usage is TRBJ2-2, with D possibly TRBD2 on 6 matching bases. The clonotype comes from an adult who received the AZD1222 COVID-19 vaccine. The material sequenced was peripheral blood, taken 28 days after the second AZD1222 dose. The DNA of the CDR3 is TGCGCCAGCAGGGAGGGAGAGGAGCTGTTTTTT. Protein: CASREGEELFF.